The 26 T cell receptor beta chains listed next were all sequenced from one sample in a study of cytomegalovirus exposure and HLA in healthy donors. The PCR employed 60 Vbeta primers together with 13 Jbeta primers. Sequencing used immunoSEQ multiplex PCR; TCRdb keeps in-frame clones, though not all of them. The data contain 150,000 to 200,000 clones, over 60% of them seen just once; the ten biggest clones take up more than 12%. The sample taken for sequencing was PBMCs. These receptors were obtained from a man in his fifties in good health and CMV-seropositive.

This sequence joins TRBV18 and TRBJ1-1; D is uncertain. The CDR3 is made up of 14 amino acids. Germline CDR1 and CDR2: KGHSH and LQKENI. V gave up 3 bases and J gave up 1 base, with 9 bases separating them. CDR3 DNA sequence: TGTGCCAGCTCACCCAGGTTAGAGAACACTGAAGCTTTCTTT. It translates to CASSPRLENTEAFF.

The CDR3 DNA follows: TGTGCCAGTAGAAGGGAATCGGGAACCGGGGAGCTGTTTTTT. This encodes CASRRESGTGELFF. The rearrangement uses TRBV19 and TRBJ2-2; a possible D gene is TRBD2 (5 bases). Germline CDR1 reads LNHDA; CDR2 reads SQIVND (reference sequence). V was pared by 6 bases and J by 5 bases, with 13 bases between. The CDR3 runs 14 residues.

This chain links TRBV10-2 with TRBJ2-1; 7 bases line up with TRBD1. V dropped 2 bases and J dropped 8; count of bases not matched to a gene: 6. The CDR3 contains 14 residues. Germline-derived CDR1 and CDR2 are WSHSY and SAAADI. The CDR3 spells CASSEGNRGDEQFF. The CDR3 region has the DNA TGCGCCAGCAGTGAGGGGAACAGGGGCGATGAGCAGTTCTTC.

In the case of this clone: Other DNA sequences in this sample translate to the same CDR3. V gene TRBV28 combines with J gene TRBJ1-2; TRBD1 is a possible D gene (5 bases). The CDR3 runs to 12 residues. Germline V gives CDR1 MDHEN, CDR2 SYDVKM. Trimming cost V 6 bases and J 4 bases, with 9 bases left between them. The chain's CDR3 is CASSRTGYGYTF. Here the CDR3 DNA reads TGTGCCAGCAGCAGAACAGGCTATGGCTACACCTTC.

In DNA, the CDR3 is TGTGCCACAGCTGCCGGACTAGCGGGGCCAGATACGCAGTATTTT. Protein product: CATAAGLAGPDTQYF. This rearrangement joins TRBV6-6 to TRBJ2-3; TRBD2 agrees at 12 bases. The germline V gene has CDR1 MNHNY and CDR2 SVGAGI (reference sequence). The CDR3 has 15 residues. The V and J ends lost 10 bases and 4 bases, in that order; junction bases with no gene match: 9.

The chain is built from TRBV9 and TRBJ2-7; TRBD1 matches at 7 bases. This CDR3 has 15 amino acids. Germline CDR1 reads SGDLS; CDR2 reads YYNGEE. The V segment lost 3 bases and the J segment 3 bases; nucleotides outside the gene matches: 9. DNA for the CDR3: TGTGCCAGCAGCGCCTTCCCCCAGGGGGACTACGAGCAGTACTTC. This sequence encodes CASSAFPQGDYEQYF. The entire variable domain, with the rest obtained from reference TRBV9 and TRBJ2-7, is as follows: DSGVTQTPKHLITATGQRVTLRCSPRSGDLSVYWYQQSLDQGLQFLIQYYNGEERAKGNILERFSAQQFPDLHSELNLSSLELGDSALYFCASSAFPQGDYEQYFGPGTRLTVT.

This chain links TRBV28 with TRBJ2-7; 8 positions agree with TRBD1. Germline CDR1 reads MDHEN; CDR2 reads SYDVKM. J gave up 6 bases and V 2 bases, and 6 bases lay outside the gene matches. The CDR3 spans 14 residues. Here the CDR3 reads CASSLVAGGGEQYV. DNA of the CDR3: TGTGCCAGCAGTTTAGTCGCAGGGGGCGGCGAGCAGTACGTC.

The chain carries TRBV5-1 and TRBJ1-4, with 7 nucleotides matching TRBD1. Germline V CDR1 and CDR2: SGHRS, YFSETQ. V was clipped by 4 bases and J by 5 bases; unmatched bases: 17. The length of the CDR3 is 18 residues. CDR3 amino acids: CASSRGTEMGGKNEKLFF. In DNA, the CDR3 is TGCGCCAGCAGCCGAGGGACAGAGATGGGGGGAAAAAATGAAAAACTGTTTTTT.

The chain couples TRBV20-1 to TRBJ2-1; D ambiguous. Germline loops: CDR1 DFQATT, CDR2 SNEGSKA (reference sequence). V was shortened by 5 bases and J by 5 bases, with 4 bases between the two germline ends. CDR3 length equals 10 residues. In DNA form, the CDR3 reads TGCAGTGCTCCAGACAATGAGCAGTTCTTC. Its translation: CSAPDNEQFF.

This chain joins TRBV28 and TRBJ1-1; 9 bases map to TRBD1. V gave up 5 bases and J gave up 4 bases; unmatched junction bases: 5. CDR1 and CDR2 from the germline V gene are MDHEN and SYDVKM. CDR3 length equals 14 residues. The CDR3 is CASSTTQGATEAFF. Written as DNA, the CDR3 is TGTGCCAGCAGTACTACACAGGGGGCCACTGAAGCTTTCTTT. Complete variable domain (other parts from reference TRBV28 and TRBJ1-1): DVKVTQSSRYLVKRTGEKVFLECVQDMDHENMFWYRQDPGLGLRLIYFSYDVKMKEKGDIPEGYSVSREKKERFSLILESASTNQTSMYLCASSTTQGATEAFFGQGTRLTVV.

The chain joins TRBV7-2 to TRBJ1-1, with TRBD1 identical over 7 bases. V gave up 5 bases and J gave up 6 bases; unmatched junction bases: 12. The CDR3 runs to 15 residues. From germline, CDR1 is SGHTA and CDR2 FQGNSA. CDR3 bases: TGTGCCAGCAGCCGACAAGTCGGGCAGGGGGCTGAAGCTTTCTTT. Translated: CASSRQVGQGAEAFF.

The chain joins TRBV6-5 to TRBJ2-5; a weak D match, TRBD1 (6 bases). Germline CDR1 is MNHEY and CDR2 is SVGAGI. CDR3 length equals 13 residues. V lost 7 bases and J lost 5, with 14 bases in between. CDR3 sequence (DNA): TGTGCCAGCAAATACCAGGGGCGGGAGACCCAGTACTTC. It yields the protein CASKYQGRETQYF.

V usage is TRBV4-2 and J usage is TRBJ1-1; 8 bases fit TRBD1. V shed 0 bases, J shed 6 bases, and the junction held 6 bases outside the gene matches. This CDR3 is built from 15 residues. Germline V gene sequence: CDR1 LGHNA, CDR2 YNFKEQ. CDR3 loop: CASSQDGQGAAEAFF. CDR3 DNA sequence: TGTGCCAGCAGCCAAGATGGGCAGGGGGCCGCTGAAGCTTTCTTT.

The chain combines TRBV11-3 with TRBJ2-7, with 8 bases lining up with TRBD1. This CDR3 has 14 residues. With V trimmed by 1 base and J by 6 bases, 5 bases remained unmatched. The V gene's germline CDR1 is SGHNT and CDR2 YENEEA. CDR3 sequence (DNA): TGTGCCAGCAGCTTAGGCAGGGGGCAACTCGAGCAGTACTTC. This codes for CASSLGRGQLEQYF.

V gene TRBV4-1 combines with J gene TRBJ2-5, with 11 positions matching TRBD2. The germline V gene encodes CDR1 MGHRA and CDR2 YSYEKL. This CDR3 has 17 residues. V was pared by 2 bases and J by 4 bases, with 9 bases of the junction left unmatched. CDR3 region: CASSQMVSGGAGETQYF. The CDR3 DNA is TGCGCCAGCAGCCAAATGGTTAGCGGGGGGGCGGGAGAGACCCAGTACTTC.

In this sample, this clone turned up once. The chain couples TRBV19 to TRBJ1-3, with D unresolved. There are 13 residues in the CDR3. V was clipped by 4 bases and J by 5 bases, with 9 bases between them. Per the germline V gene, CDR1 is LNHDA and CDR2 is SQIVND (reference sequence). CDR3 in amino acids: CASSTTERNTIYF. As DNA, the CDR3 is TGTGCCAGTAGTACTACAGAGCGAAACACCATATATTTT.

The rearrangement joins TRBV14 to TRBJ1-1, with a weak D call TRBD1 (6 bases). Germline assignment: CDR1 SGHDN and CDR2 FVKESK. The CDR3 totals 15 residues. V lost 5 bases, J lost 5 bases, and 18 bases lay in between. CDR3 residues: CASSKGGGGRTEAFF. The DNA of the CDR3 is TGTGCCAGCAGCAAGGGGGGGGGAGGCAGAACTGAAGCTTTCTTT.

This clone has only a few counts. This sequence joins TRBV7-8 and TRBJ2-7; 10 bases line up with TRBD1. The CDR3 contains 16 residues. CDR1 and CDR2 from the germline V gene are SGHVS and FQNEAQ. Germline trimming cut 3 bases from V and 2 bases from J; bases unmatched to any gene: 7. The chain's CDR3 is CASSFGTGEYTYEQYF. CDR3 nucleotides: TGTGCCAGCAGCTTCGGGACAGGGGAATACACCTACGAGCAGTACTTC.

V and J are TRBV14 and TRBJ2-3; 8 bases line up with TRBD1. This CDR3 is built from 18 residues. The V and J ends lost 1 base and 5 bases, in that order; junction bases with no gene match: 14. CDR1 SGHDN and CDR2 FVKESK come from the germline V gene. CDR3: CASSQVVYTDRVEDTQYF. The DNA of the CDR3 is TGTGCCAGCAGCCAAGTTGTGTACACGGACAGGGTTGAAGATACGCAGTATTTT. Full variable domain (rest looked up from reference TRBV14 and TRBJ2-3): EAGVTQFPSHSVIEKGQTVTLRCDPISGHDNLYWYRRVMGKEIKFLLHFVKESKQDESGMPNNRFLAERTGGTYSTLKVQPAELEDSGVYFCASSQVVYTDRVEDTQYFGPGTRLTVL.

The genes are TRBV6-1 and TRBJ2-7, with a weak D call TRBD2 (5 bases). The germline V and J ends were trimmed by 4 bases and 6 bases, with 16 bases remaining between them. Germline V gene sequence: CDR1 MNHNS, CDR2 SASEGT. CDR3 length equals 14 residues. This chain's CDR3 is CASSGRSRDGEQYV. The CDR3 region has the DNA TGTGCCAGCAGTGGGCGATCGAGGGATGGCGAGCAGTACGTC.

The gene calls are TRBV30 and TRBJ2-7, with D hard to call. This CDR3 has 12 amino acids. With 0 bases removed from V and 4 bases from J, the gap between germline ends came to 7 bases. Per germline, CDR1 GTSNPN and CDR2 SVGIG (reference sequence). CDR3 coding DNA: TGTGCCTGGAGTGTACTGACTTACGAGCAGTACTTC. This sequence encodes CAWSVLTYEQYF.

This clone was observed a few times. This chain uses TRBV28 with TRBJ2-3, with D possibly being TRBD1 (5 bases). V was pared by 2 bases and J by 3 bases, with 12 bases between. This CDR3 contains 15 residues. The germline V gene has CDR1 MDHEN and CDR2 SYDVKM. CDR3 nucleotide sequence: TGTGCCAGCAGTTTAGCCCAAACAGGAACAGATACGCAGTATTTT. Translated: CASSLAQTGTDTQYF.

The chain joins TRBV5-6 to TRBJ1-2; TRBD1 matches 9 bases. CDR3 length equals 14 residues. V gave up 4 bases and J gave up 4 bases; unmatched junction bases: 5. Looked up from germline, CDR1 is SGHDT and CDR2 is YYEEEE. CDR3 bases: TGTGCCAGCAGCAGGGGACAGGGCTCCTATGGCTACACCTTC. Its translation is CASSRGQGSYGYTF.

The chain has TRBV4-3 and TRBJ2-3; 10 bases match TRBD2. Trimming took 4 bases from V and 6 from J; bases not matched to a gene: 10. Looked up from germline, CDR1 is LGHNA and CDR2 is YSLEER. This CDR3 contains 16 residues. In DNA, the CDR3 is TGCGCCAGCAGCCTCCATGGAAGCGGGGGGGTGGATACGCAGTATTTT. As protein: CASSLHGSGGVDTQYF.

This clone was seen a few times. This chain joins TRBV14 and TRBJ2-5; tentative D call: TRBD2 (6 bases). Germline V lookup: CDR1 SGHDN, CDR2 FVKESK. The CDR3 covers 14 residues. With 1 base removed from V and 5 bases from J, the gap between germline ends came to 11 bases. CDR3 in DNA: TGTGCCAGCAGCCAAGGGAGGGGATGGGAGACCCAGTACTTC. Its translation: CASSQGRGWETQYF.

The rearrangement joins TRBV5-4 to TRBJ1-2; the D gene is possibly TRBD1 (5 bases). Deletions cut 4 bases from V and 1 base from J, with 8 bases between. CDR3 length: 13 residues. CDR1 is SGHNT and CDR2 is YYREEE in the germline V gene (reference sequence). DNA for the CDR3: TGTGCCAGCAGCCCAGGACATAACTATGGCTACACCTTC. As protein: CASSPGHNYGYTF.